What follows are 26 T cell receptor beta chains derived from one specimen sequenced in a study of shared clonotypes between healthy human individuals. Here immunoSEQ multiplex PCR was the method, and the copy in TCRdb shows in-frame clones only, minus some. The table has about 710,000 clones, 73% seen once. The sequenced sample consisted of memory CD4+ T cells sorted from blood. As to subset: CD45RA-negative fraction. Receptors originate from a woman aged 30 to 39 in good health.

This clone was seen many times. The rearrangement uses TRBV28 and TRBJ2-7; 7 positions match TRBD2. The CDR3 totals 16 residues. Germline loops: CDR1 MDHEN, CDR2 SYDVKM. The trim removed 3 bases at V and 0 bases at J, leaving 8 bases unmatched. As DNA, the CDR3 is TGTGCCAGCAGTTTTCACGGGCTAGCGGACTCCTACGAGCAGTACTTC. Protein sequence: CASSFHGLADSYEQYF. Full variable domain (remainder filled in from reference TRBV28 and TRBJ2-7): DVKVTQSSRYLVKRTGEKVFLECVQDMDHENMFWYRQDPGLGLRLIYFSYDVKMKEKGDIPEGYSVSREKKERFSLILESASTNQTSMYLCASSFHGLADSYEQYFGPGTRLTVT.

This chain uses TRBV2 with TRBJ1-4; a weak D match, TRBD1 (6 bases). From germline, CDR1 is SNHLY and CDR2 FYNNEI. Between the trimmed V and J ends, which lost 7 bases and 15 bases, there was a span of 15 bases. There are 11 residues in the CDR3. The CDR3 sequence is CASTLGGEVFF. In DNA form, the CDR3 reads TGTGCCAGCACTTTGGGGGGCGAAGTGTTTTTT.

The genes are TRBV7-6 and TRBJ2-1, with 9 positions matching TRBD2. J lost 8 bases, V lost 1 base, and 12 bases had no gene match. CDR1 is SGHVS, CDR2 FNYEAQ, per germline. This CDR3 contains 17 residues. The CDR3 DNA sequence: TGTGCCAGCAGCTTAGTGGGGCGTAGCGGGAGTTTTGATGAGCAGTTCTTC. Protein product: CASSLVGRSGSFDEQFF.

The chain combines TRBV4-1 with TRBJ2-4, with D possibly matching TRBD2 (6 bases). Trimming took 4 bases from V and 6 from J, leaving 16 bases between them. This CDR3 spans 15 amino acids. Germline CDR1 and CDR2: MGHRA and YSYEKL. The CDR3 region has the DNA TGCGCCAGCAGCCGAGACCCCGGGAGTACAAACATTCAGTACTTC. Residues: CASSRDPGSTNIQYF.

This clone was counted only a few times. The chain combines TRBV14 with TRBJ1-1; unclear D gene. CDR1 is SGHDN, CDR2 FVKESK, per germline. This CDR3 has 16 amino acids. Trimming removed 4 bases from V and 1 base from J, with 16 bases in between. The CDR3 DNA is TGTGCCAGCAGCCCCCATTACGGCCTACAGAACACTGAAGCTTTCTTT. Its protein is CASSPHYGLQNTEAFF.

The rearrangement links TRBV4-1 to TRBJ2-7; D call uncertain. CDR1 and CDR2 (germline): MGHRA, YSYEKL. The V end was cut by 2 bases, the J end by 2 bases, with 7 bases between. This CDR3 contains 13 residues. The CDR3 DNA reads as TGCGCCAGCAGCCAACCTTGGGCCTACGAGCAGTACTTC. This encodes CASSQPWAYEQYF.

The rearrangement links TRBV29-1 to TRBJ1-2; 7 bases are a match to TRBD1. V lost 5 bases and J lost 6; bases outside the gene matches: 12. The length of the CDR3 is 14 residues. Germline V gives CDR1 SQVTM, CDR2 ANQGSEA. As DNA, the CDR3 is TGCAGCGTTTTGGGGCAAACAGGGGAGAATGGCTACACCTTC. Translation gives CSVLGQTGENGYTF.

The rearrangement joins TRBV2 to TRBJ2-2; TRBD2 aligns across 12 bases. CDR3 length: 18 amino acids. The J segment lost 4 bases and the V segment lost 2 bases, leaving 8 bases of the junction unmatched. Per the germline V gene, CDR1 is SNHLY and CDR2 is FYNNEI. The CDR3 coding sequence is TGTGCCAGCAGTGAATTCCTAGCGGGAGGGCCGGGCACCGGGGAGCTGTTTTTT. Its translation: CASSEFLAGGPGTGELFF.

The chain combines TRBV14 with TRBJ2-5, with a possible D match to TRBD2 (5 bases). Looked up from germline, CDR1 is SGHDN and CDR2 is FVKESK. The CDR3 has 16 amino acids. Trimming stripped 5 bases from V and 5 bases from J, with 21 bases between. CDR3 in amino acids: CASSAKIWAGEETQYF. The CDR3 bases are TGTGCCAGCAGCGCCAAGATTTGGGCCGGGGAGGAGACCCAGTACTTC. Drawing the rest from reference TRBV14 and TRBJ2-5, the complete variable domain is EAGVTQFPSHSVIEKGQTVTLRCDPISGHDNLYWYRRVMGKEIKFLLHFVKESKQDESGMPNNRFLAERTGGTYSTLKVQPAELEDSGVYFCASSAKIWAGEETQYFGPGTRLLVL.

This clone was seen a single time. Other DNA sequences in the same sample also yield this CDR3. The V gene is TRBV28, the J gene TRBJ2-2; perhaps TRBD1 as D (6 bases). The CDR3 spans 14 residues. Germline CDR1 reads MDHEN; CDR2 reads SYDVKM. Trimming took 6 bases from V and 0 from J, leaving 8 bases between them. This CDR3 reads CASRGQANTGELFF. CDR3 nucleotides: TGTGCCAGCAGGGGACAAGCGAACACCGGGGAGCTGTTTTTT.

This clone was found a few times. The chain links TRBV5-4 to TRBJ2-3; either TRBD1 or TRBD2 may fit D (6 bases each). The V and J ends lost 6 bases and 4 bases respectively, with 18 bases between them. Germline V lookup: CDR1 SGHNT, CDR2 YYREEE (reference sequence). This CDR3 comprises 15 residues. This CDR3 reads CASKRGADVADTQYF. The CDR3 nucleotides read TGTGCCAGCAAGAGGGGGGCGGACGTTGCAGATACGCAGTATTTT.

The chain employs TRBV5-6 and TRBJ1-2; TRBD1 is a possible D gene (5 bases). Between the trimmed V and J ends, which lost 0 bases and 4 bases, there was a span of 13 bases. The germline gives CDR1 SGHDT, CDR2 YYEEEE. The CDR3 covers 15 residues. The CDR3 bases are TGTGCCAGCAGCTTGGTTTCCGGGACGGTCTATGGCTACACCTTC. Translation: CASSLVSGTVYGYTF. Filled out from reference TRBV5-6 and TRBJ1-2, the complete variable domain reads DAGVTQSPTHLIKTRGQQVTLRCSPKSGHDTVSWYQQALGQGPQFIFQYYEEEERQRGNFPDRFSGHQFPNYSSELNVNALLLGDSALYLCASSLVSGTVYGYTFGSGTRLTVV.

The J gene is TRBJ1-3, the V gene TRBV6-1, with D tentatively TRBD1 (6 bases). Between the trimmed V and J ends, which lost 10 bases and 3 bases, there was a span of 10 bases. Germline assignment: CDR1 MNHNS and CDR2 SASEGT. The CDR3 contains 12 residues. CDR3 bases: TGTGCCATCAGGACAGATGGAAACACCATATATTTT. It yields the protein CAIRTDGNTIYF.

About this clone itself: Other DNA sequences in the sample encode the same CDR3. V and J are TRBV7-9 and TRBJ1-1, with D unresolved. The CDR3 sequence is 12 residues long. V lost 2 bases to trimming and J lost 8 bases, with 9 bases between them. CDR1 and CDR2 (germline): SEHNR, FQNEAQ (reference sequence). CDR3 loop: CASSLNPPEAFF. CDR3 DNA: TGTGCCAGCAGCTTAAATCCCCCCGAAGCTTTCTTT.

This chain uses TRBV19 with TRBJ2-3; D gene uncertain. CDR3 size: 14 residues. V shed 5 bases and J shed 0 bases, with 9 bases lying between them. Germline loops: CDR1 LNHDA, CDR2 SQIVND (reference sequence). The CDR3 DNA reads as TGTGCCAGTAGTCCCCGACGTAGCACAGATACGCAGTATTTT. Its protein is CASSPRRSTDTQYF.

The CDR3 bases are TGCAGCGTGGGACTAGCGGGAGCCCTCCAAGAGACCCAGTACTTC. Translated: CSVGLAGALQETQYF. This rearrangement joins TRBV29-1 to TRBJ2-5; the match to TRBD2 covers 14 bases. Germline lookup yields CDR1 SQVTM and CDR2 ANQGSEA. V lost 6 bases and J lost 1; bases outside the gene matches: 4. The length of the CDR3 is 15 residues.

This clone has ten or more counts. CDR3 loop: CASSLTGTGVDEQYF. The CDR3 nucleotides read TGTGCCAGCAGCCTAACGGGGACAGGGGTAGACGAGCAGTACTTC. The V and J genes are TRBV7-9 and TRBJ2-7; 10 bases fit TRBD1. Germline values: CDR1 SEHNR, CDR2 FQNEAQ (reference sequence). The CDR3 contains 15 residues. J gave up 5 bases and V 5 bases, and 9 bases lay outside the gene matches.

Regarding this clone: This likely traces to a read error, being one base from a far larger clone. This sequence joins TRBV29-1 and TRBJ1-2, with 12 bases matching TRBD1. The ends lost 8 bases at V and 0 bases at J; junction bases unmatched: 13. Germline loops: CDR1 SQVTM, CDR2 ANQGSEA. This CDR3 region has 17 residues. The CDR3 nucleotides are TGCAGCATCCCTCTAGGGACAGGGGGCTCGGCTAACTATGGCTACACCTTC. Amino acid sequence: CSIPLGTGGSANYGYTF.

J is TRBJ2-1 and V is TRBV5-1, with 7 bases aligning to TRBD1. The CDR3 covers 15 residues. CDR1 is SGHRS, CDR2 YFSETQ, per germline. Unmatched junction bases numbered 10, after V lost 4 bases and J lost 6 bases. The CDR3 spells CASSRQGPPSNEQFF. CDR3 in DNA: TGCGCCAGCAGCAGACAGGGTCCTCCTAGCAATGAGCAGTTCTTC.

The chain joins TRBV6-1 to TRBJ1-2; D not resolved. CDR1 and CDR2 (germline): MNHNS, SASEGT. This CDR3 contains 14 residues. V was clipped by 1 base and J by 2 bases, with 8 bases between them. The CDR3 reads CASSEEILNYGYTF. The CDR3 coding sequence is TGTGCCAGCAGTGAAGAGATACTGAACTATGGCTACACCTTC.

The chain employs TRBV7-7 and TRBJ2-3, with D tentatively TRBD1 or TRBD2 (7 bases each). V lost 6 bases to trimming and J lost 5 bases, with 12 bases between them. Germline-derived CDR1 and CDR2 are SSHAT and FNYEAQ (reference sequence). The length of the CDR3 is 13 residues. The DNA for the CDR3 is TGTGCCAGCAGTCAGGGGGGGGGAGATACGCAGTATTTT. Encoded protein: CASSQGGGDTQYF.

The chain has TRBV7-3 and TRBJ2-3; D tentatively fits TRBD1 or TRBD2 (5 bases each). The V end was cut by 2 bases, the J end by 6 bases, with 12 bases between. The CDR3 runs to 14 residues. The germline CDR1 and CDR2 sequences are SGHTA and FQGTGA. The CDR3 nucleotides read TGTGCCAGCAGCTTATCCGGGACCGGGGATACGCAGTATTTT. Translating gives CASSLSGTGDTQYF.

This clone was recorded many times. The chain recombines TRBV28 with TRBJ1-1; TRBD1 matches 10 bases. With V trimmed by 5 bases and J by 10 bases, 10 bases remained unmatched. The germline V gene encodes CDR1 MDHEN and CDR2 SYDVKM. This CDR3 contains 14 residues. The DNA for the CDR3 is TGTGCCAGCAGTCCATACCGGGACAGGGGAGTAGCTTTCTTT. This sequence encodes CASSPYRDRGVAFF.

The chain combines TRBV2 with TRBJ2-5, with D perhaps matching TRBD1 (5 bases). Per germline, CDR1 SNHLY and CDR2 FYNNEI. The CDR3 contains 13 residues. V was cut by 7 bases and J by 3 bases, with 12 bases left in between. CDR3 nucleotides: TGTGCCAGCAAATGGCAGGGTGAAGAGACCCAGTACTTC. Amino acids: CASKWQGEETQYF.

V and J are TRBV10-3 and TRBJ1-2, with TRBD1 matching 9 bases. V trimming: 6 bases; J trimming: 5 bases; junction bases outside the gene matches: 4. Per germline, CDR1 ENHRY and CDR2 SYGVKD. The CDR3 contains 13 residues. The DNA of the CDR3 is TGTGCCATCAGCGGACAGGGGATGTATGGCTACACCTTC. It is translated as CAISGQGMYGYTF.

The chain couples TRBV7-9 to TRBJ2-7; 8 bases are a match to TRBD1. CDR1 and CDR2 (germline): SEHNR, FQNEAQ (reference sequence). The CDR3 contains 14 residues. J was trimmed by 3 bases and V by 4 bases; bases with no gene match: 5. This CDR3 is CASSSGTGFYEQYF. The CDR3 coding sequence is TGTGCCAGCAGCTCCGGGACAGGCTTCTACGAGCAGTACTTC.